This entry concerns a single TCR beta chain. This sample was taken from a study of blood T cell repertoires in COVID-19. V dropped 2 bases and J dropped 0 bases, with 7 bases sitting between them. Germline V CDR1 and CDR2: MDHEN, SYDVKM. This CDR3 contains 14 residues. The assay was immunoSEQ multiplex PCR, and TCRdb's table has in-frame clones only and misses some. The data hold 190,000 or so clones, with more than 80% observed a single time. Those who participated ranged in age from roughly 18 to 100 years and resided in approximately 26 US areas. The receptor's source is a man aged 35-49 years who had recovered from COVID-19. What was sequenced was PBMCs or T cells enriched from blood (not recorded which). The gene calls are TRBV28 and TRBJ1-2, with D possibly matching TRBD1 (5 bases). In DNA, the CDR3 is TGTGCCAGCAGTTTAGTACAGGCTAACTATGGCTACACCTTC. Protein product: CASSLVQANYGYTF.